A selection of T cell receptor beta chains follows, all from one sample in a study of OX40 agonist ivuxolimab in advanced cancers. Using immunoSEQ multiplex PCR, the repertoire was profiled, and TCRdb retains in-frame clones only, with some absent. This table has 21,000 or so clones, around 79% appearing once. The sample here was CD4+ or CD8+ T cells sorted from blood, taken in a trial of the OX40 agonist ivuxolimab. These TCRs come from an adult with an advanced solid tumor such as melanoma, head and neck, liver or kidney cancer. Each CDR3 is given with its conserved first and last residue. The order of the fields is J gene, D gene, V gene, clone size, CDR3 protein, CDR3 DNA. A D gene is named only where the DNA matches it firmly. Size is omitted from some rows. Given values are once, few, many or a class for expanded clones.

TRBJ2-3,NA,TRBV5-1,NA,CASSLGHRLRDTQYF,TGCGCCAGCAGCTTGGGGCACCGATTGAGGGATACGCAGTATTTT
TRBJ2-6,NA,TRBV7-3,NA,CASSLRPSSGVNVLTF,TGTGCCAGCAGCCTAAGGCCCAGCTCTGGGGTCAACGTCCTGACTTTC
TRBJ2-2,NA,TRBV7-2,NA,CASSLGAGGAGELFF,TGTGCCAGCAGCTTAGGGGCAGGCGGAGCCGGGGAGCTGTTTTTT
TRBJ2-1,NA,TRBV28,NA,CASSSGGGVYNEQFF,TGTGCCAGCAGTTCGGGTGGAGGGGTATACAATGAGCAGTTCTTC
TRBJ2-7,NA,TRBV6-5,NA,CASTDTAYEQYF,TGTGCCAGCACGGACACAGCCTACGAGCAGTACTTC
TRBJ1-6,TRBD1,TRBV19,NA,CASSRGTGEGLSPLHF,TGTGCCAGTAGTCGAGGGACAGGGGAAGGATTATCACCCCTCCACTTT
TRBJ1-6,TRBD1,TRBV2,NA,CATRTGGRDSPLHF,TGTGCCACCAGGACAGGGGGAAGGGATTCACCCCTCCACTTT
TRBJ2-1,NA,TRBV11-3,NA,CASSFGGSSYNEQFF,TGTGCCAGCAGCTTTGGAGGGAGCTCCTACAATGAGCAGTTCTTC
TRBJ1-1,TRBD1,TRBV29-1,NA,CSVVAGGRTEAFF,TGCAGCGTTGTGGCAGGGGGAAGGACTGAAGCTTTCTTT
TRBJ1-1,NA,TRBV4-2,NA,CASSLNDRYTEAFF,TGTGCCAGCAGCCTTAATGACAGGTACACTGAAGCTTTCTTT
TRBJ2-2,NA,TRBV4-3,NA,CASSQVEQDTGELFF,TGCGCCAGCAGCCAAGTGGAACAAGACACCGGGGAGCTGTTTTTT
TRBJ2-5,TRBD1,TRBV7-9,NA,CASSLEGGFIYF,TGTGCCAGCAGCTTGGAAGGGGGCTTTATTTACTTC
TRBJ1-1,NA,TRBV9,medium-sized,CASSVGPADTEAFF,TGTGCCAGCAGCGTAGGACCGGCGGACACTGAAGCTTTCTTT
TRBJ1-2,TRBD1,TRBV5-4,NA,CASSSDRDYGYTF,TGTGCCAGCAGCTCGGACAGGGATTATGGCTACACCTTC
TRBJ1-5,NA,TRBV30,NA,CAWRGPNRNQPQHF,TGTGCCTGGAGGGGGCCCAATCGCAATCAGCCCCAGCATTTT
TRBJ2-7,NA,TRBV4-2,NA,CASSQAQGKGTTVGYEQYF,TGTGCCAGCAGCCAAGCCCAGGGGAAGGGTACGACCGTGGGATACGAGCAGTACTTC
TRBJ1-1,NA,TRBV9,NA,CASSRTGLSNKAFF,TGTGCCAGCAGCCGTACAGGGTTATCAAACAAAGCTTTCTTT
TRBJ2-2,NA,TRBV15,NA,CAASRDLGNTGELFF,TGTGCCGCCAGCAGAGACCTCGGGAACACCGGGGAGCTGTTTTTT
TRBJ2-1,NA,TRBV11-2,NA,CASSLRGLGDSYNEQFF,TGTGCCAGCAGCTTACGCGGTTTGGGGGACTCCTACAATGAGCAGTTCTTC
TRBJ2-7,TRBD2,TRBV6-5,NA,CASNKGTTIYEQYF,TGTGCCAGCAATAAGGGGACTACAATCTACGAGCAGTACTTC
TRBJ1-4,NA,TRBV6-4,NA,CASSVSGLAEKLFF,TGTGCCAGCAGTGTGAGTGGTCTGGCCGAAAAACTGTTTTTT
TRBJ1-2,NA,TRBV18,NA,CASSPYGAGYGYTF,TGTGCCAGCTCACCATACGGGGCAGGCTATGGCTACACCTTC
TRBJ2-3,NA,TRBV14,NA,CASSQLGLREANTQYF,TGTGCCAGCAGCCAACTGGGATTGAGGGAGGCAAATACGCAGTATTTT
TRBJ2-7,NA,TRBV7-9,NA,CASSLRDLNRYEQYF,TGTGCCAGCAGCCTCCGGGACCTAAATCGATACGAGCAGTACTTC
TRBJ2-1,NA,TRBV15,NA,CATRGIGGRNEQFF,TGTGCCACCAGAGGCATTGGGGGCCGGAATGAGCAGTTCTTC
TRBJ1-6,NA,TRBV5-6,NA,CASSGWGSPLHF,TGTGCCAGCAGCGGGTGGGGGTCACCCCTCCACTTT
TRBJ2-7,NA,TRBV6-1,NA,CASSARDSYEQYF,TGTGCCAGCAGTGCCCGGGACTCCTACGAGCAGTACTTC
TRBJ2-7,NA,TRBV7-3,NA,CASSLATQGVGSEQYF,TGTGCCAGCAGCTTAGCGACACAGGGAGTGGGCTCCGAGCAGTACTTC
TRBJ1-3,NA,TRBV5-1,NA,CASSLGEVGNTIYF,TGCGCCAGCAGCTTGGGGGAGGTTGGAAACACCATATATTTT
TRBJ2-7,NA,TRBV2,NA,CASSDPRDVTYEQYF,TGTGCCAGCAGTGATCCCCGGGACGTCACCTACGAGCAGTACTTC
TRBJ1-2,TRBD1,TRBV4-2,NA,CASSQESTIVTGNGYTF,TGTGCCAGCAGCCAAGAGTCCACGATAGTGACAGGGAATGGCTACACCTTC
TRBJ1-2,TRBD1,TRBV5-6,NA,CASRMTGPNYGYTF,TGTGCCAGCAGGATGACAGGGCCTAACTATGGCTACACCTTC
TRBJ2-7,TRBD1,TRBV9,NA,CASSVVPSPGQGSYEQYF,TGTGCCAGCAGCGTGGTTCCATCTCCGGGACAGGGTTCCTACGAGCAGTACTTC
TRBJ2-4,TRBD1,TRBV18,NA,CASSDSLTGGANIQYF,TGTGCCAGCTCAGACTCCTTAACAGGGGGCGCAAACATTCAGTACTTC
TRBJ1-2,NA,TRBV11-2,NA,CASSLDLHSTF,TGTGCCAGCAGCTTAGATCTCCACTCCACCTTC
TRBJ2-7,TRBD2,TRBV14,NA,CASSALAGDELYEQYF,TGTGCCAGCAGCGCCTTAGCGGGAGATGAGCTCTACGAGCAGTACTTC
TRBJ1-2,TRBD1,TRBV19,NA,CASSDTGTGRGGYTF,TGTGCCAGTAGTGATACAGGGACAGGGCGCGGTGGCTACACCTTC
TRBJ2-7,NA,TRBV28,once,CAPSLRSDHYEQYF,TGTGCCCCCAGCCTGCGGAGCGATCACTACGAGCAGTACTTC
TRBJ2-1,TRBD1,TRBV11-2,NA,CASSLGQGAHNEQFF,TGTGCCAGCAGCCTAGGACAGGGGGCGCATAATGAGCAGTTCTTC
TRBJ1-3,NA,TRBV6-5,NA,CASSSGFAGNTIYF,TGTGCCAGCAGTTCGGGATTTGCTGGAAACACCATATATTTT
TRBJ1-3,TRBD1,TRBV7-6,few,CASSLNTGDSGNTIYF,TGTGCCAGCAGCCTTAACACAGGGGACTCTGGAAACACCATATATTTT
TRBJ2-2,NA,TRBV30,NA,CAWSVLSVGPGELFF,TGTGCCTGGAGTGTACTGTCAGTGGGTCCCGGGGAGCTGTTTTTT
TRBJ2-1,NA,TRBV13,NA,CASSLKGYQFF,TGTGCCAGCAGCTTAAAAGGCTATCAGTTCTTC
TRBJ1-2,NA,TRBV15,NA,CATSRGGGANYGYTF,TGTGCCACCAGCAGAGGGGGGGGAGCTAACTATGGCTACACCTTC
TRBJ1-6,NA,TRBV5-1,NA,CASSLEGYNSPLHF,TGCGCCAGCAGCTTGGAAGGGTATAATTCACCCCTCCACTTT
TRBJ2-1,NA,TRBV10-1,NA,CASSESGDNEQFF,TGCGCCAGCAGTGAAAGTGGGGACAATGAGCAGTTCTTC
TRBJ2-1,TRBD1,TRBV6-5,few,CASSVETGSYNEQFF,TGTGCCAGCAGTGTGGAGACAGGGTCCTACAATGAGCAGTTCTTC
TRBJ2-7,NA,TRBV5-4,NA,CASSPRRGDYEQYF,TGTGCCAGCAGCCCCAGAAGGGGCGACTACGAGCAGTACTTC
TRBJ2-7,NA,TRBV9,NA,CASSRTLAYEQYF,TGTGCCAGCAGCCGGACCCTGGCCTACGAGCAGTACTTC
TRBJ1-2,TRBD1,TRBV5-8,NA,CASSSGTVSYGYTF,TGTGCCAGCAGCTCCGGGACAGTTTCCTATGGCTACACCTTC
TRBJ2-7,NA,TRBV18,NA,CASSPNTKGLGNEQYF,TGTGCCAGCTCACCCAACACGAAGGGACTGGGAAACGAGCAGTACTTC
TRBJ1-4,NA,TRBV9,NA,CASSGGPYEKLFF,TGTGCCAGCAGCGGTGGGCCTTATGAAAAACTGTTTTTT
TRBJ2-5,TRBD1,TRBV11-2,NA,CASSLQGASHETQYF,TGTGCCAGCAGCTTGCAGGGGGCTTCTCATGAGACCCAGTACTTC
TRBJ2-2,TRBD2,TRBV4-2,NA,CASSPGLAGGRSGELFF,TGTGCCAGCAGCCCGGGACTAGCGGGGGGCCGCAGCGGGGAGCTGTTTTTT
TRBJ2-7,NA,TRBV2,NA,CAGGGESYEQYF,TGTGCCGGAGGGGGGGAGTCCTACGAGCAGTACTTC
TRBJ2-1,TRBD2,TRBV10-3,NA,CAISDYGGGNNEQFF,TGTGCCATCAGTGACTACGGGGGGGGCAACAATGAGCAGTTCTTC
TRBJ2-2,TRBD2,TRBV27,NA,CASSLLAGGTGELFF,TGTGCCAGCAGTTTACTAGCGGGGGGCACCGGGGAGCTGTTTTTT
TRBJ1-1,NA,TRBV6-1,NA,CASTLGDRMPEAFF,TGTGCCAGCACTCTGGGAGATCGGATGCCTGAAGCTTTCTTT
TRBJ2-2,NA,TRBV6-6,few,CASSFGQNTGELFF,TGTGCCAGCAGTTTTGGGCAGAACACCGGGGAGCTGTTTTTT
TRBJ1-1,NA,TRBV11-2,NA,CASSLDLSPEAFF,TGTGCCAGCAGCTTAGATCTATCCCCTGAAGCTTTCTTT